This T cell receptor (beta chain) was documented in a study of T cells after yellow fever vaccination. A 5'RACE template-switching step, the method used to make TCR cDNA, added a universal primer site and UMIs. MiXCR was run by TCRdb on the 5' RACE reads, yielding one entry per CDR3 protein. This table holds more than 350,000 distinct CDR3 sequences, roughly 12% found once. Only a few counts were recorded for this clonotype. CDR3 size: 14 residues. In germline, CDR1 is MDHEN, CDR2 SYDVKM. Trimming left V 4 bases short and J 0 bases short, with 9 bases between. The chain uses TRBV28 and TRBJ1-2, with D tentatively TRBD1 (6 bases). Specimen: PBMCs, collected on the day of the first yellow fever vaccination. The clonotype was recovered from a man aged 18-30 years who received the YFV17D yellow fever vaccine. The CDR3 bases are TGTGCCAGCAGTTCTTCAGGGGCTAACTATGGCTACACCTTC. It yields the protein CASSSSGANYGYTF.